The 32 T cell receptor beta chains given below trace back to one sample, sequenced in a study of blood T cell repertoires in COVID-19. Sequencing was performed with immunoSEQ multiplex PCR; in TCRdb, only in-frame clones are kept and a portion is missing. The data contain around 200,000 clones, about 85% of them seen just once; the ten biggest clones take up roughly 5%. The specimen sequenced was peripheral blood. Source of these receptors: a woman of 80 years or more with acute or convalescent COVID-19.

The chain recombines TRBV25-1 with TRBJ2-7, with D perhaps matching TRBD2 (5 bases). The CDR3 contains 14 residues. V was clipped by 1 base and J by 3 bases, with 10 bases between them. CDR1 is MGHDK and CDR2 is SYGVNS in the germline V gene. For the CDR3, the DNA is TGTGCCAGCAGTGAATCGGGCGGGTACTACGAGCAGTACTTC. Translation gives CASSESGGYYEQYF.

V is TRBV6-5 and J is TRBJ1-6; D perhaps matches TRBD1 (5 bases). The V end was cut by 6 bases, the J end by 10 bases, with 16 bases between. This CDR3 region has 14 residues. Germline lookup yields CDR1 MNHEY and CDR2 SVGAGI. CDR3 in DNA: TGTGCCAGCAGACAAGACAGTACTGTGTCACCCCTCCACTTT. Protein: CASRQDSTVSPLHF.

This clone was detected only once. The J gene is TRBJ1-4, the V gene TRBV7-2, with D maybe TRBD1 (5 bases). CDR3 size: 15 residues. The germline V gene has CDR1 SGHTA and CDR2 FQGNSA. With 3 bases removed from V and 3 bases from J, the gap between germline ends came to 11 bases. The CDR3 is CASSFMAGPNEKLFF. The DNA of the CDR3 is TGTGCCAGCAGCTTTATGGCGGGACCTAATGAAAAACTGTTTTTT.

Written as DNA, the CDR3 is TGCGCCAGCAGCTTGGGGGGCCTGGGCACTGAAGCTTTCTTT. Translated: CASSLGGLGTEAFF. This rearrangement joins TRBV5-1 to TRBJ1-1; a possible D gene is TRBD1 (5 bases). Germline lookup yields CDR1 SGHRS and CDR2 YFSETQ. This CDR3 has 14 residues. V lost 0 bases and J lost 4, with 10 bases in between.

The gene calls are TRBV28 and TRBJ2-4, with 9 bases lining up with TRBD1. V lost 4 bases, J lost 0 bases, and 7 bases stayed unmatched. This CDR3 comprises 17 residues. CDR1 is MDHEN, CDR2 SYDVKM, per germline. The CDR3 spells CASSSSGTGLAKNIQYF. DNA of the CDR3: TGTGCCAGCAGTTCTAGTGGGACAGGGCTAGCCAAAAACATTCAGTACTTC.

This sequence joins TRBV4-1 and TRBJ1-1; tentatively, D is TRBD1 (6 bases). The CDR3 is 16 amino acids. Deletions cut 3 bases from V and 1 base from J, with 15 bases between. Per germline, CDR1 MGHRA and CDR2 YSYEKL. DNA of the CDR3: TGCGCCAGCAGCCAGGGCCTTACAGGGAGGAACACTGAAGCTTTCTTT. Amino acids: CASSQGLTGRNTEAFF.

This chain connects TRBV7-2 to TRBJ2-2, with 7 positions matching TRBD2. Looked up from germline, CDR1 is SGHTA and CDR2 is FQGNSA. The V gene end was trimmed by 5 bases and the J gene end by 2 bases; junction bases not matched to a gene: 2. This CDR3 contains 14 residues. CDR3 region: CASSPGLNTGELFF. CDR3 DNA: TGTGCCAGCAGCCCGGGACTAAACACCGGGGAGCTGTTTTTT.

V gene TRBV15 combines with J gene TRBJ1-5; D gene unclear. There are 14 residues in the CDR3. Germline values: CDR1 LNHNV, CDR2 YYDKDF (reference sequence). V gave up 3 bases and J gave up 5 bases, with 11 bases separating them. The CDR3 here is CATSSDLSYQPQHF. The CDR3 nucleotides read TGTGCCACCAGCAGTGACTTATCCTATCAGCCCCAGCATTTT.

This clone was counted between two and nine times. V and J are TRBV11-3 and TRBJ2-7; TRBD1 aligns across 7 bases. The CDR3 loop spans 16 amino acids. The V gene's germline CDR1 is SGHNT and CDR2 YENEEA. The V segment lost 0 bases and the J segment 2 bases; nucleotides outside the gene matches: 7. CDR3 nucleotide sequence: TGTGCCAGCAGCTTAGACCAACAGACAGGGACCTACGAGCAGTACTTC. It is translated as CASSLDQQTGTYEQYF.

The chain joins TRBV9 to TRBJ2-1; TRBD1 is a possible D gene (6 bases). The germline gives CDR1 SGDLS, CDR2 YYNGEE. This CDR3 region has 15 residues. Between the trimmed V and J ends, which lost 0 bases and 3 bases, there was a span of 10 bases. Here the CDR3 reads CASSVEGDLYNEQFF. CDR3 nucleotide sequence: TGTGCCAGCAGCGTAGAGGGGGACCTCTACAATGAGCAGTTCTTC.

This clone has a single count. The chain employs TRBV6-5 and TRBJ2-5; 7 bases agree with TRBD1. Per germline, CDR1 MNHEY and CDR2 SVGAGI. Trimming cost V 7 bases and J 4 bases; bases outside gene matches: 6. The CDR3 extends over 13 amino acids. DNA for the CDR3: TGTGCCAGCACCCACAGGGGAGTAGAGACCCAGTACTTC. This encodes CASTHRGVETQYF.

The chain recombines TRBV5-1 with TRBJ2-7; maybe TRBD2 (5 bases). Per germline, CDR1 SGHRS and CDR2 YFSETQ. The CDR3 is 17 residues long. V was cut by 0 bases and J by 2 bases, with 18 bases left in between. The DNA of the CDR3 is TGCGCCAGCAGCTTGGGACTTGTGACGGGAAGCCCCTACGAGCAGTACTTC. It specifies CASSLGLVTGSPYEQYF. Using reference TRBV5-1 and TRBJ2-7 for the parts outside the CDR3, the full variable domain is KAGVTQTPRYLIKTRGQQVTLSCSPISGHRSVSWYQQTPGQGLQFLFEYFSETQRNKGNFPGRFSGRQFSNSRSEMNVSTLELGDSALYLCASSLGLVTGSPYEQYFGPGTRLTVT.

V is TRBV5-6 and J is TRBJ1-2; D might be TRBD1 (5 bases). V gave up 4 bases and J gave up 3 bases, with 16 bases separating them. Germline CDR1 and CDR2: SGHDT and YYEEEE. There are 15 residues in the CDR3. CDR3: CASSTTGASHYGYTF. The CDR3 DNA reads TGTGCCAGCAGCACTACAGGCGCTAGTCACTATGGCTACACCTTC.

The rearrangement links TRBV7-2 to TRBJ2-1; no clear D. V was shortened by 7 bases and J by 5 bases, with 15 bases between the two germline ends. The V gene's germline CDR1 is SGHTA and CDR2 FQGNSA. The CDR3 is 14 residues long. The CDR3 nucleotides read TGTGCCAGCACCCAGGTATCAAGAAACAATGAGCAGTTCTTC. Protein: CASTQVSRNNEQFF.

The V gene is TRBV11-2, the J gene TRBJ2-5; no firm D call. This CDR3 region has 13 residues. Trimming removed 4 bases from V and 2 bases from J, with 8 bases in between. CDR1 SGHAT and CDR2 FQNNGV come from the germline V gene. The chain's CDR3 is CASSSTVQETQYF. The CDR3 nucleotides are TGTGCCAGCAGCTCTACAGTACAAGAGACCCAGTACTTC.

The chain combines TRBV4-1 with TRBJ1-3, with D possibly matching TRBD1 (5 bases). The CDR3 length is 17 residues. Trimming pared 1 base from V and 4 bases from J, leaving 17 bases between. Germline CDR1 MGHRA, CDR2 YSYEKL. This chain's CDR3 is CASSQGRSRAAGNTIYF. The CDR3 DNA sequence: TGCGCCAGCAGCCAAGGTCGGAGCAGGGCGGCGGGAAACACCATATATTTT.

The chain is built from TRBV5-1 and TRBJ1-2; unclear D gene. V was shortened by 0 bases and J by 6 bases, with 18 bases between the two germline ends. This CDR3 region has 16 residues. CDR1 is SGHRS, CDR2 YFSETQ, per germline. The CDR3 loop reads CASSLALVASRNGYTF. CDR3 nucleotides: TGCGCCAGCAGCTTGGCCCTAGTCGCAAGCAGAAATGGCTACACCTTC.

This chain's CDR3 is CASSLEVGSRLFF. CDR3 coding DNA: TGTGCCAGCAGCTTAGAGGTCGGTTCCAGGCTGTTTTTT. The rearrangement links TRBV7-2 to TRBJ1-4; D call uncertain. CDR3 length: 13 amino acids. The germline V gene encodes CDR1 SGHTA and CDR2 FQGNSA. V lost 1 base to trimming and J lost 14 bases, with 14 bases between them.

V gene TRBV6-1 combines with J gene TRBJ2-7, with 15 bases fitting TRBD2. Trimming took 2 bases from V and 5 from J; bases not matched to a gene: 13. CDR1 is MNHNS, CDR2 SASEGT, per germline. This CDR3 is built from 19 residues. The CDR3 is CASSERLGLAGGESDEQYF. CDR3 DNA sequence: TGTGCCAGCAGTGAAAGGTTGGGACTAGCGGGGGGTGAGTCGGACGAGCAGTACTTC.

This clone was seen a few times. This chain connects TRBV18 to TRBJ1-5; D is undetermined. V lost 5 bases to trimming and J lost 0 bases, with 17 bases between them. Per germline, CDR1 KGHSH and CDR2 LQKENI. This CDR3 is 17 amino acids long. In nucleotides, the CDR3 is TGTGCCAGCTCAACCATGGGCCACCGATATAGCAATCAGCCCCAGCATTTT. It encodes CASSTMGHRYSNQPQHF.

CDR3 loop: CASSFSGTGASNQPQHF. The CDR3 DNA reads as TGTGCCAGCAGTTTTTCCGGGACAGGGGCTAGCAATCAGCCCCAGCATTTT. The chain carries TRBV28 and TRBJ1-5; 10 bases match TRBD1. This CDR3 region has 17 residues. V gave up 3 bases and J gave up 0 bases; unmatched junction bases: 5. Germline CDR1 is MDHEN and CDR2 is SYDVKM.

The chain uses TRBV5-1 and TRBJ2-5; 11 positions agree with TRBD2. V lost 4 bases to trimming and J lost 4 bases; unmatched junction nucleotides: 6. The CDR3 contains 15 residues. Looked up from germline, CDR1 is SGHRS and CDR2 is YFSETQ. DNA for the CDR3: TGCGCCAGCAGCCTTAGCGGGAGGGGGCGAGAGACCCAGTACTTC. Translated, it gives CASSLSGRGRETQYF.

V usage is TRBV6-5 and J usage is TRBJ2-1; TRBD2 might be the D (5 bases). V was trimmed by 8 bases and J by 8 bases, leaving 22 bases between them. The CDR3 runs to 15 residues. Germline CDR1 reads MNHEY; CDR2 reads SVGAGI. CDR3 in amino acids: CASPPPGSLAHEQFF. In DNA, the CDR3 is TGTGCCAGCCCTCCTCCGGGGTCCCTTGCCCATGAGCAGTTCTTC.

As concerns this clone: Other DNA sequences of this sample code for an identical CDR3. The chain couples TRBV18 to TRBJ2-7; D is perhaps TRBD2 (5 bases). Germline values: CDR1 KGHSH, CDR2 LQKENI. This CDR3 has 14 residues. Between the trimmed V and J ends, which lost 3 bases and 0 bases, there was a span of 9 bases. CDR3 sequence: CASSPVGDSYEQYF. The CDR3 DNA reads TGTGCCAGCTCACCGGTCGGGGACTCCTACGAGCAGTACTTC.

The chain employs TRBV11-3 and TRBJ2-1, with TRBD1 identical over 10 bases. Germline CDR1 reads SGHNT; CDR2 reads YENEEA. The ends lost 5 bases at V and 0 bases at J; junction bases unmatched: 7. The CDR3 runs to 17 residues. CDR3 sequence (DNA): TGTGCCAGCAGCCCCGGACAGGGGGATCTCTCCTACAATGAGCAGTTCTTC. Encoded protein: CASSPGQGDLSYNEQFF.

V gene TRBV10-3 combines with J gene TRBJ2-7; perhaps TRBD2 as D (5 bases). Deletions cut 9 bases from V and 0 bases from J, with 18 bases between. The CDR3 length is 15 residues. Germline V gene data show CDR1 as ENHRY and CDR2 as SYGVKD. The CDR3 DNA reads as TGTGCCATAGCTACCGTGACTACCGCCTCCTACGAGCAGTACTTC. Its translation is CAIATVTTASYEQYF.

The gene calls are TRBV6-6 and TRBJ1-1; D possibly corresponds to TRBD1 (5 bases). Germline CDR1 and CDR2: MNHNY and SVGAGI (reference sequence). The CDR3 consists of 15 residues. With 6 bases removed from V and 2 bases from J, the gap between germline ends came to 16 bases. CDR3 DNA: TGTGCCAGCAGAAACGTACAGGCAAGCAACACTGAAGCTTTCTTT. As protein: CASRNVQASNTEAFF.

The chain joins TRBV5-6 to TRBJ2-5; possible D gene TRBD1, 5 bases. With 4 bases removed from V and 3 bases from J, the gap between germline ends came to 7 bases. Looked up from germline, CDR1 is SGHDT and CDR2 is YYEEEE. CDR3 length: 12 residues. The CDR3, as DNA: TGTGCCAGCAGCCGCAGGGAAGAGACCCAGTACTTC. Its translation: CASSRREETQYF.

The chain combines TRBV28 with TRBJ1-1; D remains unclear. Germline assignment: CDR1 MDHEN and CDR2 SYDVKM. Trimming removed 7 bases from V and 3 bases from J, with 9 bases in between. The CDR3 extends over 12 amino acids. The CDR3 sequence is CASTQIHTEAFF. The CDR3 DNA follows: TGTGCCAGCACTCAGATACACACTGAAGCTTTCTTT. Filled out from reference TRBV28 and TRBJ1-1, the complete variable domain reads DVKVTQSSRYLVKRTGEKVFLECVQDMDHENMFWYRQDPGLGLRLIYFSYDVKMKEKGDIPEGYSVSREKKERFSLILESASTNQTSMYLCASTQIHTEAFFGQGTRLTVV.

The genes are TRBV27 and TRBJ1-5; 7 bases map to TRBD1. CDR3 length equals 13 residues. From germline, CDR1 is MNHEY and CDR2 SMNVEV (reference sequence). V gave up 10 bases and J gave up 3 bases; unmatched junction bases: 6. The CDR3 DNA follows: TGTGCCACCCGACAGGGATTCAATCAGCCCCAGCATTTT. Residues: CATRQGFNQPQHF.

This chain uses TRBV24-1 with TRBJ2-7; no clear D gene. Germline CDR1 is KGHDR and CDR2 is SFDVKD. V was pared by 7 bases and J by 4 bases, with 16 bases between. CDR3 length equals 14 residues. The CDR3 sequence: CATRTETGAYEQYF. CDR3 sequence (DNA): TGTGCCACCAGGACTGAGACTGGAGCTTACGAGCAGTACTTC.

This clone was detected only a few times. The V call is TRBV27, the J call TRBJ2-7, with 8 bases identical to TRBD2. The germline CDR1 and CDR2 sequences are MNHEY and SMNVEV (reference sequence). CDR3 length equals 14 residues. After removal of 3 bases from V and 6 bases from J, the junction contained 7 bases not matched to a gene. The chain's CDR3 is CASSFTGGPVEQYF. CDR3 nucleotide sequence: TGTGCCAGCAGTTTTACGGGAGGGCCGGTCGAGCAGTACTTC.